The 26 T cell receptor beta chains presented below share a single source sample, sequenced in a study of cytomegalovirus exposure and HLA in healthy donors. PCR involved 60 Vbeta and 13 Jbeta primers. Generated by immunoSEQ multiplex PCR, the TCRdb table keeps only in-frame clones and is missing some. The profile covers under 200,000 clones, with less than 80% appearing a single time and around 4.8% taken by the ten largest. Sequenced input: PBMCs. The receptors here all came from a woman aged 25 to 45 in good health and CMV-seropositive.

The chain is built from TRBV19 and TRBJ2-7; the D gene is possibly TRBD2 (6 bases). The CDR3 runs to 14 residues. Germline V gene sequence: CDR1 LNHDA, CDR2 SQIVND (reference sequence). V lost 3 bases and J lost 2, with 11 bases in between. The CDR3 loop reads CASSIEAGTYEQYF. CDR3 DNA sequence: TGTGCCAGTAGTATCGAGGCGGGGACCTACGAGCAGTACTTC. The whole variable domain, remainder taken from reference TRBV19 and TRBJ2-7, is DGGITQSPKYLFRKEGQNVTLSCEQNLNHDAMYWYRQDPGQGLRLIYYSQIVNDFQKGDIAEGYSVSREKKESFPLTVTSAQKNPTAFYLCASSIEAGTYEQYFGPGTRLTVT.

The gene calls are TRBV12-2 and TRBJ1-3. TRBV12-2 is reported as a pseudogene. CDR3 length equals 15 residues. The CDR3 here is CASRFRGITGNTIYF. CDR3 sequence (DNA): TGTGCAAGTCGCTTCCGGGGGATTACTGGAAACACCATATATTTT.

The chain carries TRBV29-1 and TRBJ2-7, with 7 bases identical to TRBD1. The length of the CDR3 is 13 residues. The V gene end was trimmed by 4 bases and the J gene end by 2 bases; junction bases not matched to a gene: 5. Germline CDR1 SQVTM, CDR2 ANQGSEA. The CDR3 DNA sequence: TGCAGCGTTGGTACAGGGGCCCCCTACGAGCAGTACTTC. It yields the protein CSVGTGAPYEQYF.

V and J are TRBV7-2 and TRBJ1-2; the match to TRBD1 covers 8 bases. Germline V CDR1 and CDR2: SGHTA, FQGNSA. The CDR3 covers 15 residues. The trim removed 6 bases at V and 5 bases at J, leaving 11 bases unmatched. For the CDR3, the DNA is TGTGCCAGCAGTCACTCCGGGACAGGCGTATATGGCTACACCTTC. Its translation: CASSHSGTGVYGYTF.

This chain links TRBV15 with TRBJ2-7; D gene uncertain. The CDR3 runs to 15 residues. Trimming cost V 1 base and J 1 base, with 11 bases left between them. Germline V gene lookup returns CDR1 LNHNV and CDR2 YYDKDF (reference sequence). The chain's CDR3 is CATSRGFTESYEQYF. In DNA, the CDR3 is TGTGCCACCAGCAGAGGGTTCACAGAGTCCTACGAGCAGTACTTC.

V is TRBV6-6 and J is TRBJ2-1; TRBD2 matches at 10 bases. The germline CDR1 and CDR2 sequences are MNHNY and SVGAGI (reference sequence). The CDR3 runs to 15 residues. Trimming took 2 bases from V and 7 from J; bases not matched to a gene: 5. CDR3 sequence (DNA): TGTGCCAGCAGTTACGGCCCTAGCGGGGGTAATGAGCAGTTCTTC. This encodes CASSYGPSGGNEQFF.

The V call is TRBV5-1, the J call TRBJ2-7, with 10 bases fitting TRBD1. The germline gives CDR1 SGHRS, CDR2 YFSETQ. This CDR3 comprises 15 residues. V shed 4 bases, J shed 3 bases, and the junction held 7 bases outside the gene matches. DNA for the CDR3: TGCGCCAGCAGCGTAGCCGGGACAGGGGACTACGAGCAGTACTTC. The encoded protein is CASSVAGTGDYEQYF. The full variable domain, its missing parts supplied by reference TRBV5-1 and TRBJ2-7, is KAGVTQTPRYLIKTRGQQVTLSCSPISGHRSVSWYQQTPGQGLQFLFEYFSETQRNKGNFPGRFSGRQFSNSRSEMNVSTLELGDSALYLCASSVAGTGDYEQYFGPGTRLTVT.

This sequence joins TRBV11-3 and TRBJ2-7, with D perhaps TRBD1 (5 bases). The CDR3 loop spans 15 amino acids. Germline V gives CDR1 SGHNT, CDR2 YENEEA. Between the trimmed V and J ends, which lost 7 bases and 2 bases, there was a span of 18 bases. The CDR3 nucleotides read TGTGCCAGCACCTTCCAAGGGGCAAGCCCCTACGAGCAGTACTTC. It specifies CASTFQGASPYEQYF.

This clone was recorded only once. The CDR3 nucleotides read TGCGCCAGCAGCTCGGCGGTTGAAGCTTTCTTT. Translating it yields CASSSAVEAFF. The rearrangement links TRBV5-1 to TRBJ1-1; D ambiguous. Germline-derived CDR1 and CDR2 are SGHRS and YFSETQ. The CDR3 runs to 11 residues. The germline V and J ends were trimmed by 3 bases and 7 bases, with 7 bases remaining between them. The variable domain in full, with the rest retrieved from reference TRBV5-1 and TRBJ1-1, is KAGVTQTPRYLIKTRGQQVTLSCSPISGHRSVSWYQQTPGQGLQFLFEYFSETQRNKGNFPGRFSGRQFSNSRSEMNVSTLELGDSALYLCASSSAVEAFFGQGTRLTVV.

J is TRBJ1-2 and V is TRBV6-5; D ambiguous. CDR3 length equals 14 residues. V lost 2 bases and J 6 bases, leaving 13 bases between the germline ends. Germline V gene data show CDR1 as MNHEY and CDR2 as SVGAGI. The CDR3 is CASSYPGSFDGYTF. CDR3 in DNA: TGTGCCAGCAGTTACCCCGGGAGTTTTGATGGCTACACCTTC.

This sequence joins TRBV7-6 and TRBJ2-3, with TRBD2 identical over 8 bases. Trimming cost V 10 bases and J 2 bases; bases outside gene matches: 11. Germline lookup yields CDR1 SGHVS and CDR2 FNYEAQ. The CDR3 covers 15 residues. In DNA, the CDR3 is TGTGCCACGTCAGAAGGCGGGGGGAACACAGATACGCAGTATTTT. Its translation: CATSEGGGNTDTQYF.

This clone has more than one count but fewer than ten. CDR3 residues: CASSLDRGPPYEQYF. CDR3 nucleotide sequence: TGCGCCAGCAGCTTGGATAGGGGGCCCCCCTACGAGCAGTACTTC. The rearrangement joins TRBV5-1 to TRBJ2-7, with TRBD1 identical over 7 bases. The CDR3 has 15 residues. CDR1 SGHRS and CDR2 YFSETQ come from the germline V gene. Trimming cost V 0 bases and J 2 bases; bases outside gene matches: 5.

The CDR3 bases are TGTGCCAGCAGTTACTCCGGACGGGATTCTTACGAGCAGTACTTC. Translating it yields CASSYSGRDSYEQYF. The chain uses TRBV6-5 and TRBJ2-7, with a possible D match to TRBD2 (5 bases). This CDR3 spans 15 amino acids. Per the germline V gene, CDR1 is MNHEY and CDR2 is SVGAGI. The V end lost 0 bases, the J end lost 4 bases, and 13 bases lay between the germline ends.

The chain combines TRBV2 with TRBJ2-6; 8 bases are a match to TRBD2. From germline, CDR1 is SNHLY and CDR2 FYNNEI. This CDR3 has 17 residues. The V segment lost 6 bases and the J segment 1 base; nucleotides outside the gene matches: 8. Written as DNA, the CDR3 is TGTGCCAGCAGCCGCAGGGGACTAGAATCTGGGGCCAACGTCCTGACTTTC. As protein: CASSRRGLESGANVLTF. The full variable domain, in which reference TRBV2 and TRBJ2-6 provide the parts outside the CDR3, is EPEVTQTPSHQVTQMGQEVILRCVPISNHLYFYWYRQILGQKVEFLVSFYNNEISEKSEIFDDQFSVERPDGSNFTLKIRSTKLEDSAMYFCASSRRGLESGANVLTFGAGSRLTVL.

The gene calls are TRBV5-1 and TRBJ1-2; the match to TRBD1 covers 7 bases. The CDR3 consists of 15 residues. Germline V gene data show CDR1 as SGHRS and CDR2 as YFSETQ. The junction had 7 bases not matched to a gene; V was cut back by 3 bases and J by 2 bases. The CDR3 reads CASSSTGSVNYGYTF. CDR3 coding DNA: TGCGCCAGCAGCTCGACAGGGAGCGTAAACTATGGCTACACCTTC.

For the CDR3, the DNA is TGTGCCAGCAGCGCACGAGAACTAGCGGGAGACCACTACGAGCAGTACTTC. It specifies CASSARELAGDHYEQYF. V is TRBV5-6 and J is TRBJ2-7; 11 nucleotides line up with TRBD2. Germline CDR1 and CDR2: SGHDT and YYEEEE. CDR3 length equals 17 residues. V shed 4 bases, J shed 3 bases, and the junction held 12 bases outside the gene matches.

This chain uses TRBV4-1 with TRBJ1-1; 7 nucleotides match TRBD1. The V segment lost 3 bases and the J segment 3 bases; nucleotides outside the gene matches: 4. Per the germline V gene, CDR1 is MGHRA and CDR2 is YSYEKL. The CDR3 extends over 14 amino acids. CDR3 sequence: CASSHGDRDTEAFF. In DNA, the CDR3 is TGCGCCAGCAGCCATGGAGACAGGGACACTGAAGCTTTCTTT.

This clone was seen just once. The rearrangement links TRBV6-1 to TRBJ2-7; possibly TRBD1 for D (6 bases). The CDR3 spans 15 residues. Germline V lookup: CDR1 MNHNS, CDR2 SASEGT. The germline V and J ends were trimmed by 1 base and 2 bases, with 12 bases remaining between them. The CDR3 DNA follows: TGTGCCAGCAGTGAAGACCGGACAGAGGCCTACGAGCAGTACTTC. Protein product: CASSEDRTEAYEQYF.

This clone has a handful of counts. This chain connects TRBV13 to TRBJ2-3; D not resolved. This CDR3 is 15 amino acids long. Germline values: CDR1 PRHDT, CDR2 FYEKMQ (reference sequence). V lost 4 bases and J lost 0, with 11 bases in between. The CDR3 DNA follows: TGTGCCAGCAGCTCTTACCCCGGGAGCACAGATACGCAGTATTTT. Protein sequence: CASSSYPGSTDTQYF.

Of note for this clone: This sample also contains other DNA sequences that code for the same CDR3. The chain recombines TRBV5-1 with TRBJ1-3, with 8 bases aligning to TRBD1. Germline lookup yields CDR1 SGHRS and CDR2 YFSETQ. The J segment lost 2 bases and the V segment lost 3 bases, leaving 4 bases of the junction unmatched. This CDR3 has 15 amino acids. CDR3 in DNA: TGCGCCAGCAGCTCGACAGGGGTAGCTGGAAACACCATATATTTT. As protein: CASSSTGVAGNTIYF.

This clone is a singleton in its sample. The rearrangement joins TRBV5-1 to TRBJ1-4; 9 bases are shared with TRBD1. The length of the CDR3 is 15 residues. Losses at the gene ends were 4 bases for V and 11 bases for J; bases not matched to a gene: 12. Germline V gene lookup returns CDR1 SGHRS and CDR2 YFSETQ. In DNA form, the CDR3 reads TGCGCCAGCAGCCGTGAACCCTCCGGGACAGGGAAACTGTTTTTT. It yields the protein CASSREPSGTGKLFF.

The V and J genes are TRBV2 and TRBJ1-6; D ambiguous. V was trimmed by 4 bases and J by 5 bases, leaving 6 bases between them. The CDR3 has 13 residues. CDR1 is SNHLY, CDR2 FYNNEI, per germline. CDR3 sequence (DNA): TGTGCCAGCAGTGGGACTAATAATTCACCCCTCCACTTT. It encodes CASSGTNNSPLHF.

V and J are TRBV6-1 and TRBJ1-1, with D maybe TRBD1 (5 bases). V lost 4 bases, J lost 4 bases, and 13 bases lay in between. The CDR3 sequence is 14 residues long. From germline, CDR1 is MNHNS and CDR2 SASEGT. CDR3 sequence: CASSGQGLGTEAFF. The CDR3 nucleotides read TGTGCCAGCAGTGGCCAGGGCCTGGGCACTGAAGCTTTCTTT.

The chain uses TRBV20-1 and TRBJ2-1; 8 bases fit TRBD2. The CDR3 runs to 11 residues. J was trimmed by 12 bases and V by 6 bases; bases with no gene match: 7. Germline lookup yields CDR1 DFQATT and CDR2 SNEGSKA (reference sequence). CDR3 in DNA: TGCAGTGCGCCACTAGCGGCAGGGCAGTTCTTC. It codes for CSAPLAAGQFF.

The chain employs TRBV2 and TRBJ2-4; D is undetermined. The germline CDR1 and CDR2 sequences are SNHLY and FYNNEI. The ends were cut back, 3 bases at V and 10 bases at J, with 7 bases in the middle. This CDR3 comprises 11 residues. The CDR3 sequence is CASSELRIQYF. Here the CDR3 DNA reads TGTGCCAGCAGTGAGTTGCGGATTCAGTACTTC.

This chain links TRBV18 with TRBJ2-2, with TRBD1 identical over 9 bases. CDR1 is KGHSH and CDR2 is LQKENI in the germline V gene. Unmatched junction bases numbered 5, after V lost 6 bases and J lost 6 bases. The CDR3 length is 14 residues. CDR3 in amino acids: CASSWDRASGELFF. The CDR3, as DNA: TGTGCCAGCTCTTGGGACAGGGCTTCCGGGGAGCTGTTTTTT.